This T cell receptor beta chain was sequenced for a study of blood T cell repertoires in COVID-19. As for the study in general: Samples representing acute and convalescent COVID-19 were sourced from the United States, Italy and Spain. PBMCs, B-cell-depleted T cells, or T cells were the source of the cDNA or gDNA that made up the material.

The CDR3 covers 15 residues. The V gene's germline CDR1 is SGHRS and CDR2 YFSETQ. The V and J ends lost 2 bases and 8 bases, in that order; junction bases with no gene match: 9. Original data processing: Reference gene primer amplification gave estimated nucleated cell counts. The data were produced by immunoSEQ multiplex PCR, yet TCRdb's version contains in-frame clones alone and is incomplete. V and J calls and clone size come straight from that table; D and trimming were deduced from the DNA. This table holds more than 250,000 clones, nearly 85% found once. Specimen: peripheral blood. This TCR derives from a human donor in a cohort sampled during active COVID-19. The chain is built from TRBV5-1 and TRBJ2-4, with 8 bases matching TRBD2. DNA of the CDR3: TGCGCCAGCAGCTTTGCGGGGGGCGCCGGGGACATTCAGTACTTC. Protein sequence: CASSFAGGAGDIQYF.